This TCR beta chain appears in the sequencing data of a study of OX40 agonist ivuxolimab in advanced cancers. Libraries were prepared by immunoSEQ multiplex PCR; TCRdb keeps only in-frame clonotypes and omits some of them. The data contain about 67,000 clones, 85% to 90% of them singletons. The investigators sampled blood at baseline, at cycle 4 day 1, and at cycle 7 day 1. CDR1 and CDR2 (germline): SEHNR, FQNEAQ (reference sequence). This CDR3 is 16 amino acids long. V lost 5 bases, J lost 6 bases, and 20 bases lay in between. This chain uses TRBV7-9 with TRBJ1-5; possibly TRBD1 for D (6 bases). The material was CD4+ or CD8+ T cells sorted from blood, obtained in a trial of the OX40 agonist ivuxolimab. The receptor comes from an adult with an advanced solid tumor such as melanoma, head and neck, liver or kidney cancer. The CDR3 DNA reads TGTGCCAGCAGCCAAACGTCCGGGGGGCTAGGTCAGCCCCAGCATTTT. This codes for CASSQTSGGLGQPQHF. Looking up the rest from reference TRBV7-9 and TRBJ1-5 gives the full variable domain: DTGVSQNPRHKITKRGQNVTFRCDPISEHNRLYWYRQTLGQGPEFLTYFQNEAQLEKSRLLSDRFSAERPKGSFSTLEIQRTEQGDSAMYLCASSQTSGGLGQPQHFGDGTRLSIL.